This T cell receptor (beta chain) comes out of a study of T cell responses to AZD1222 COVID-19 vaccine. Points from the study as a whole: Only a handful of AZD1222 recipients, more than 5 in all, had baseline seropositivity.

Data came from immunoSEQ multiplex PCR; TCRdb stores just in-frame clones and leaves some out. Of about 67,000 clones detected, around 84% appear once; the ten largest clones hold approximately 22%. With respect to this clone: As yet, its antigen is unknown.

This CDR3 contains 13 residues. Germline CDR1 and CDR2: KGHSH and LQKENI. V was clipped by 6 bases and J by 0 bases, with 8 bases between them. This TCR was recovered from an adult in good health. The rearrangement joins TRBV18 to TRBJ1-1; tentative D call: TRBD1 (6 bases). Sequencing used peripheral blood, obtained on day 0 of AZD1222 vaccination. The CDR3 sequence is CASSGQMNTEAFF. The DNA for the CDR3 is TGTGCCAGCTCTGGACAGATGAACACTGAAGCTTTCTTT. The variable domain in full, with the rest retrieved from reference TRBV18 and TRBJ1-1, is NAGVMQNPRHLVRRRGQEARLRCSPMKGHSHVYWYRQLPEEGLKFMVYLQKENIIDESGMPKERFSAEFPKEGPSILRIQQVVRGDSAAYFCASSGQMNTEAFFGQGTRLTVV.